This T cell receptor (beta chain) stems from a study of blood T cell repertoires in COVID-19. Whole-study context: The cDNA or gDNA used as material had been derived from T cells, B-cell-depleted T cells, or PBMCs.

The sample holds one count of this clone. In the authors' workflow: Quantification of nucleated cells was approximated via reference gene primer amplification. Using immunoSEQ multiplex PCR, the repertoire was profiled, and TCRdb retains in-frame clones only, with some absent. The V and J calls and clone size were taken over from that table, and D and trimming were inferred from the DNA. Among 250,000 to 400,000 clones listed, roughly 90% were seen once. Enrollment of patients from Seattle took place during active infection, with longitudinal follow-up. This CDR3 is 14 amino acids long. The germline V gene has CDR1 MDHEN and CDR2 SYDVKM. V lost 6 bases to trimming and J lost 7 bases; unmatched junction nucleotides: 10.

This sequence joins TRBV28 and TRBJ1-2; 8 bases map to TRBD1. Material: peripheral blood. The sequence was obtained from a woman aged 30 to 39 with COVID-19, enrolled during active disease. The CDR3 protein is CASRLQGVEVGYTF. As DNA, the CDR3 is TGTGCCAGCAGGCTACAGGGGGTGGAGGTTGGCTACACCTTC.